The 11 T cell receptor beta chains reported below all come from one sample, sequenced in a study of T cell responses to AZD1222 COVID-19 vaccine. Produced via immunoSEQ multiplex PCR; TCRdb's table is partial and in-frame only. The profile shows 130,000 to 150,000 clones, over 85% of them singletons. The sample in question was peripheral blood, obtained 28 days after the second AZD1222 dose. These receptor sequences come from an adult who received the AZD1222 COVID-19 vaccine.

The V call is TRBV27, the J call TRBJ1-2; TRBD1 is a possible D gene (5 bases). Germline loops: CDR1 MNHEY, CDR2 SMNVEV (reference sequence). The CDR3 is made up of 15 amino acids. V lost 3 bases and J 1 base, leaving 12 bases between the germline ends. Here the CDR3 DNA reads TGTGCCAGCAGTTTCAGGGTAGAGGGTAACTATGGCTACACCTTC. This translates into CASSFRVEGNYGYTF.

The CDR3 region has the DNA TGTGCCAGCAGTTCCCGGACAGGGGGGAGAAGAGATGAAAAACTGTTTTTT. Its protein product is CASSSRTGGRRDEKLFF. This chain joins TRBV27 and TRBJ1-4; 10 bases line up with TRBD1. From germline, CDR1 is MNHEY and CDR2 SMNVEV (reference sequence). Trimming cost V 4 bases and J 6 bases; bases outside gene matches: 11. The CDR3 totals 17 residues. The full variable domain, its missing parts supplied by reference TRBV27 and TRBJ1-4, is EAQVTQNPRYLITVTGKKLTVTCSQNMNHEYMSWYRQDPGLGLRQIYYSMNVEVTDKGDVPEGYKVSRKEKRNFPLILESPSPNQTSLYFCASSSRTGGRRDEKLFFGSGTQLSVL.

CDR3: CASSPGTGPGNEKLFF. CDR3 nucleotides: TGTGCCAGCAGCCCAGGGACAGGGCCCGGGAATGAAAAACTGTTTTTT. The chain couples TRBV7-2 to TRBJ1-4, with 9 bases lining up with TRBD1. Germline CDR1 SGHTA, CDR2 FQGNSA. After removal of 5 bases from V and 5 bases from J, the junction contained 9 bases not matched to a gene. The CDR3 consists of 16 residues.

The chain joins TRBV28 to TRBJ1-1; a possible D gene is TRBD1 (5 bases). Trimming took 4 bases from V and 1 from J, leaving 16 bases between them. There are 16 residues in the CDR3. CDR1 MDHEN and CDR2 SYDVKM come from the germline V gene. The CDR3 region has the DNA TGTGCCAGCAGTTCCCCCGCCCCTACAGGGAACACTGAAGCTTTCTTT. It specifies CASSSPAPTGNTEAFF.

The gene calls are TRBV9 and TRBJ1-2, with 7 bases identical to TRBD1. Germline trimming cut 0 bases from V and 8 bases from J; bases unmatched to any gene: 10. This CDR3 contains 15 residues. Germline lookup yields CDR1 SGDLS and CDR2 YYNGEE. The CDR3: CASSVGAGGLGGYTF. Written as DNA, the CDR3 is TGTGCCAGCAGCGTAGGAGCAGGGGGTTTAGGCGGCTACACCTTC.

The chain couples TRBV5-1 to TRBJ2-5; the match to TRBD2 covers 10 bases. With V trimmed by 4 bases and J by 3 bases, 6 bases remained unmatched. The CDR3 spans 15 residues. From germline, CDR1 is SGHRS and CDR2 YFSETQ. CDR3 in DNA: TGCGCCAGCAGCCCTGGGACTAGCGATAAAGAGACCCAGTACTTC. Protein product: CASSPGTSDKETQYF.

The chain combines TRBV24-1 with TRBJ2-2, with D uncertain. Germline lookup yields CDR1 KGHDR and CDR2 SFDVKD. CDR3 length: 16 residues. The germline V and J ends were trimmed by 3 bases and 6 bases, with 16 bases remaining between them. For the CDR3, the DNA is TGTGCCACCAGTGATGTAATGGGTAGGGAATCCGGGGAGCTGTTTTTT. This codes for CATSDVMGRESGELFF.

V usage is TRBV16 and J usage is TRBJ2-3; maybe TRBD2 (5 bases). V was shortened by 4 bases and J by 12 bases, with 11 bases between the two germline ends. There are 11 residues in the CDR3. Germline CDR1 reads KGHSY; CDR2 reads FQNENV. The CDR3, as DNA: TGTGCCAGCAGCCTGAGGGTCCGCCAGTATTTT. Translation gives CASSLRVRQYF.

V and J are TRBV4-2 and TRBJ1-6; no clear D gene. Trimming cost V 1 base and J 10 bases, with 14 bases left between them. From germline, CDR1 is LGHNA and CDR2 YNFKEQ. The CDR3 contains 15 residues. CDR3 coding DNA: TGTGCCAGCAGCCAAGCTGAAAGCCGAACCTCACCCCTCCACTTT. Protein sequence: CASSQAESRTSPLHF.

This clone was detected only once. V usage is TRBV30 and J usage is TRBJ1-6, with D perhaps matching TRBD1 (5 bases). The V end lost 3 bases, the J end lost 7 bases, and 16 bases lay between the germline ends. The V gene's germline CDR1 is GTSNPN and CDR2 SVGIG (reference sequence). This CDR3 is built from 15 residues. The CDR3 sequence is CAWSVIQGLNSPLHF. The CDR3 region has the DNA TGTGCCTGGAGCGTAATTCAGGGACTCAATTCACCCCTCCACTTT.

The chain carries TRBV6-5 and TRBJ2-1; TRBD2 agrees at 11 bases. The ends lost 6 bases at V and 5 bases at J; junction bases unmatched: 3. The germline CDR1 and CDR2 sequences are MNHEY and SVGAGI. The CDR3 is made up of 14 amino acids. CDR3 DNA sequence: TGTGCCAGCAGGACTAGCGGGAAGGACAATGAGCAGTTCTTC. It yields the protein CASRTSGKDNEQFF.